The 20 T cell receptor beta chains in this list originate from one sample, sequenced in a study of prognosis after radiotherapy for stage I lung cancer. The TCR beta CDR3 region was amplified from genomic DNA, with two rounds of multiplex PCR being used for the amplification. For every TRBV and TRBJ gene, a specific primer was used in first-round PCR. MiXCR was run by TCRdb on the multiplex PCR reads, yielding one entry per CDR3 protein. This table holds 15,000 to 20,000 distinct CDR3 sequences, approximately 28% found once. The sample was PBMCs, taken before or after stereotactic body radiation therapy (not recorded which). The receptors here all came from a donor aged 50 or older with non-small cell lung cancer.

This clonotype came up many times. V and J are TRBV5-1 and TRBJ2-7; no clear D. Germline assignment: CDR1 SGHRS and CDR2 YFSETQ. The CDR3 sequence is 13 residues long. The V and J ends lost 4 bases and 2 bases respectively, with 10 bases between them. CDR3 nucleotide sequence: TGCGCCAGCAGCGCCGGGCTGACCTACGAGCAGTACTTC. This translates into CASSAGLTYEQYF.

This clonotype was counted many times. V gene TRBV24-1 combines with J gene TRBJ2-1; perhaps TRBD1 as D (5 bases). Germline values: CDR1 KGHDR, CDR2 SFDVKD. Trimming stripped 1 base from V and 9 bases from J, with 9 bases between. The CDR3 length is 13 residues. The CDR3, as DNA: TGTGCCACCAGTGATTTAGGACAAGCTGAGCAGTTCTTC. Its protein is CATSDLGQAEQFF.

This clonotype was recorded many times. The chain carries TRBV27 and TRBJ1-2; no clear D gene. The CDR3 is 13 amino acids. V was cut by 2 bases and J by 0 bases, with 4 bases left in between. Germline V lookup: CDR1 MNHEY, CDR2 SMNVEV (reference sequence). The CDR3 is CASSLMANYGYTF. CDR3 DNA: TGTGCCAGCAGTTTAATGGCTAACTATGGCTACACCTTC.

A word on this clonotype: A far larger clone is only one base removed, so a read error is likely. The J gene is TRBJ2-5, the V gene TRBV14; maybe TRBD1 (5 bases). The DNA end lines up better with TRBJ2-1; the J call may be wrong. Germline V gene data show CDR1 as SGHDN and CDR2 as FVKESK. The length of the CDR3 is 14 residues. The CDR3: CASSQEGRVNEQFF. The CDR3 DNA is TGTGCCAGCAGCCAAGAGGGCAGGGTCAATGAGCAGTTCTTC.

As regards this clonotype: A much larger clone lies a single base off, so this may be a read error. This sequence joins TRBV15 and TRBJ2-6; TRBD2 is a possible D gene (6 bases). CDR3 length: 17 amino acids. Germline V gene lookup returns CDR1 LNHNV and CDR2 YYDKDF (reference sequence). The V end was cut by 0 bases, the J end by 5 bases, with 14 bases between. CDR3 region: CATSRDRGIGRANVLTF. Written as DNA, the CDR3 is TGTGCCACCAGCAGAGATCGCGGGATTGGGCGGGCCAACGTCCTGACTTTC.

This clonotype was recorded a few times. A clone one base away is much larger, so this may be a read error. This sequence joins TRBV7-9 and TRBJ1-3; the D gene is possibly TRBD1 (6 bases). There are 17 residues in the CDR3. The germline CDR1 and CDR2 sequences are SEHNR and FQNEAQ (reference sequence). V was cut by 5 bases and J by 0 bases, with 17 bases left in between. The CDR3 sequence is CASSGGWGALSGNTIYF. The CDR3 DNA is TGTGCCAGCAGCGGAGGGTGGGGGGCCCTCTCTGGAAACACCATATATTTT.

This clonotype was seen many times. The CDR3 bases are TGCAGTGCTAGGGAGGGAGGGGGTGGGGAAAAACTGTTTTTT. Its protein product is CSAREGGGGEKLFF. The gene calls are TRBV20-1 and TRBJ1-4; D may be TRBD1 (6 bases). Trimming stripped 3 bases from V and 8 bases from J, with 16 bases between. Germline values: CDR1 DFQATT, CDR2 SNEGSKA (reference sequence). The CDR3 extends over 14 amino acids.

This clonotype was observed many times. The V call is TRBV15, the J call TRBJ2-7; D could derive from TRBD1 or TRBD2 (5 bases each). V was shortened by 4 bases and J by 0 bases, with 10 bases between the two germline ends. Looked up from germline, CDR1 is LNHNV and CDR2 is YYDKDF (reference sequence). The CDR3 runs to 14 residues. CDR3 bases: TGTGCCACCAGCACGAGGGACGGCTCCTACGAGCAGTACTTC. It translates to CATSTRDGSYEQYF.

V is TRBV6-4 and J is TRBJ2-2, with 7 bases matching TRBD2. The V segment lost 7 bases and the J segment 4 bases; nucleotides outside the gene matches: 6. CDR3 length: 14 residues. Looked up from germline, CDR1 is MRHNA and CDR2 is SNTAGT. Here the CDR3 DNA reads TGTGCCAGCATTGAGGGCGGGAGCACCGGGGAGCTGTTTTTT. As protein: CASIEGGSTGELFF.

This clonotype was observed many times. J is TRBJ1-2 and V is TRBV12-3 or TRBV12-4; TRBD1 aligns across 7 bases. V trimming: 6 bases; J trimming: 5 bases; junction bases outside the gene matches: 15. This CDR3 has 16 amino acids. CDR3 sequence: CASSIGDRASVYGYTF. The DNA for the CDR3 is TGTGCCAGCAGCATTGGAGACAGGGCTAGTGTGTATGGCTACACCTTC.

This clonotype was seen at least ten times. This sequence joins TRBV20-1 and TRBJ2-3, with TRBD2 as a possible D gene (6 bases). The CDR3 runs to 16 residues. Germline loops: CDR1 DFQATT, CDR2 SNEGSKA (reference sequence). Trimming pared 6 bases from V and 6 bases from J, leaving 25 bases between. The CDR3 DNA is TGCAGTGCCCTAACCCGGGGAGGCCAGTCCGTGGATACGCAGTATTTT. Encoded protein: CSALTRGGQSVDTQYF.

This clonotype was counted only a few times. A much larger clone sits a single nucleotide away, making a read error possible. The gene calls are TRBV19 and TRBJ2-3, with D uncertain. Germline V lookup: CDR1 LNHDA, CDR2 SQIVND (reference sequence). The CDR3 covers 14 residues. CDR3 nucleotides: TGTGCCAGTGGTATCGAGGTTTCGGCAGATACGCAGTATTTT. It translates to CASGIEVSADTQYF. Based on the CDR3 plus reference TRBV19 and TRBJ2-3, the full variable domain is DGGITQSPKYLFRKEGQNVTLSCEQNLNHDAMYWYRQDPGQGLRLIYYSQIVNDFQKGDIAEGYSVSREKKESFPLTVTSAQKNPTAFYLCASGIEVSADTQYFGPGTRLTVL.

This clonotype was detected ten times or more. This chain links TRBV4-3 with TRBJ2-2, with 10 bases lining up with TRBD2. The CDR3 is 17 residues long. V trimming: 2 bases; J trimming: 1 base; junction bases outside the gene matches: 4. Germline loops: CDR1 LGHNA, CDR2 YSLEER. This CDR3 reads CASSQYTSGMNTGELFF. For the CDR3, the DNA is TGCGCCAGCAGCCAATATACTAGCGGGATGAACACCGGGGAGCTGTTTTTT.

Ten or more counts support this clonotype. DNA for the CDR3: TGTGCCAGCACGATCTACGGAGCCAAAAACATTCAGTACTTC. This sequence encodes CASTIYGAKNIQYF. The chain links TRBV2 to TRBJ2-4; no clear D gene. From germline, CDR1 is SNHLY and CDR2 FYNNEI. This CDR3 is 14 amino acids long. Trimming stripped 7 bases from V and 0 bases from J, with 10 bases between.

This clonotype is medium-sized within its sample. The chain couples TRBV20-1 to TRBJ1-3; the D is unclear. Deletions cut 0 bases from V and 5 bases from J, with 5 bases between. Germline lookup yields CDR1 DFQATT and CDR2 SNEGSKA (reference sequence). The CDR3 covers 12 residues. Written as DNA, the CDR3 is TGCAGTGCTAGAGAATTCCGAAACACCATATATTTT. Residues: CSAREFRNTIYF.

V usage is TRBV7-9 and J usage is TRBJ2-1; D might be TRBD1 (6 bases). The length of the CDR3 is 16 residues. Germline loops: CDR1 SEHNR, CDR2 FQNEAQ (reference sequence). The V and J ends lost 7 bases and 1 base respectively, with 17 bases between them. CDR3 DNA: TGTGCCAGCAAGGACAGTGTTGGTGAATCCTACAATGAGCAGTTCTTC. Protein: CASKDSVGESYNEQFF.

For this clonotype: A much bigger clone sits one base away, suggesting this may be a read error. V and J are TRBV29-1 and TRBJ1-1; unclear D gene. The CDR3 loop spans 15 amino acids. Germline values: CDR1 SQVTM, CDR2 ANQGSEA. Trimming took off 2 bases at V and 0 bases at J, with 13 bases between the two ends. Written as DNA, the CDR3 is TGCAGCGTTGAAATGGGAAGTGACTTGAACACTGAAGCTTTCTTT. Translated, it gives CSVEMGSDLNTEAFF.

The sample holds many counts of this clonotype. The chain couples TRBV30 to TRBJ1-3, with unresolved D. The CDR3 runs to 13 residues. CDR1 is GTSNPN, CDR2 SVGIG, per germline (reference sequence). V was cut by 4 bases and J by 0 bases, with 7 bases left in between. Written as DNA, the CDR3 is TGTGCCTGGAACCAGAACTCTGGAAACACCATATATTTT. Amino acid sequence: CAWNQNSGNTIYF.

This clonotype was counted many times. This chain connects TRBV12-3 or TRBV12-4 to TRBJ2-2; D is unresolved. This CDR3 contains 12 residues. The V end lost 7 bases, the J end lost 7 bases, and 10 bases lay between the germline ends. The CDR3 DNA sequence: TGTGCCAGCATTGCGGCTGGCGGGGAGCTGTTTTTT. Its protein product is CASIAAGGELFF.

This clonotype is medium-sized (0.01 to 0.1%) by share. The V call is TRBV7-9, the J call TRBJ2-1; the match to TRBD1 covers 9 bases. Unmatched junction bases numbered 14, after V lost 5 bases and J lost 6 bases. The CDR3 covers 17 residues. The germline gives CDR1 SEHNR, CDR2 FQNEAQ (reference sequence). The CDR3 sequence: CASSPDRGEPHTNEQFF. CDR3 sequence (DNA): TGTGCCAGCAGCCCTGACAGGGGGGAGCCCCATACCAATGAGCAGTTCTTC.